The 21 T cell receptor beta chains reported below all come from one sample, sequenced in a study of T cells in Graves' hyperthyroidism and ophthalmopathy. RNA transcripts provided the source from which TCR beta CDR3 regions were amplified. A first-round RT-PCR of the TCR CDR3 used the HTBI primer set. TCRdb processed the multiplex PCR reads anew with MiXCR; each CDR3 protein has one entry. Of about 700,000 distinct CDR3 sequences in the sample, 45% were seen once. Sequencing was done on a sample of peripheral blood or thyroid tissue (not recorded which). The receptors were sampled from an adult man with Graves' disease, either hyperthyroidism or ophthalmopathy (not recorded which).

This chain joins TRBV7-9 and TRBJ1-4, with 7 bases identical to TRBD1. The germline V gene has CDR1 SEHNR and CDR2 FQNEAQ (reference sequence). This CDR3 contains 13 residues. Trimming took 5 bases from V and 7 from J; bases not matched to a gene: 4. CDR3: CASSSRDSEKLFF. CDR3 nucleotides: TGTGCCAGCAGCAGCCGGGACAGTGAAAAACTGTTTTTT.

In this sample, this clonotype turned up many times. CDR3 loop: CATGTGWAGELFF. CDR3 DNA: TGTGCCACAGGGACAGGCTGGGCCGGGGAGCTGTTTTTT. V and J are TRBV2 and TRBJ2-2; TRBD1 matches 8 bases. CDR3 length: 13 amino acids. Unmatched junction bases numbered 7, after V lost 10 bases and J lost 6 bases. Germline-derived CDR1 and CDR2 are SNHLY and FYNNEI.

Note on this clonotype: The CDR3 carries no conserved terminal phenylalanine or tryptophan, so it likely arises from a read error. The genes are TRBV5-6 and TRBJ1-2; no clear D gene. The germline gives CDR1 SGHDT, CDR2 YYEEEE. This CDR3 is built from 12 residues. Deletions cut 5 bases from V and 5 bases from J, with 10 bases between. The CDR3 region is CASRSSTYGYTL. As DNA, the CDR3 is TGTGCCAGCAGGTCCTCAACGTATGGCTACACCCTC.

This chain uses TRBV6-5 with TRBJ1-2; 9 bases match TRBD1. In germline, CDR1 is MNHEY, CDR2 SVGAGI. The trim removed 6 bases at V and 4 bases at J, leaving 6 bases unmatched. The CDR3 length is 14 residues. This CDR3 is CASSHDRGIYGYTF. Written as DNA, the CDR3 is TGTGCCAGCAGCCACGACAGGGGGATCTATGGCTACACCTTC.

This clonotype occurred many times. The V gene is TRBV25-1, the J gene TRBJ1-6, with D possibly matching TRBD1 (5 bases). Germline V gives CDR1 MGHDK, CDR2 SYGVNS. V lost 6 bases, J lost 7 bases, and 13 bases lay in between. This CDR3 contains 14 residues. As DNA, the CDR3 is TGTGCCAGCAGAATCGGGGCCTCAAATTCACCCCTCCACTTT. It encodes CASRIGASNSPLHF. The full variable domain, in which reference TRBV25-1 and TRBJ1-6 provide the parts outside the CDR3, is EADIYQTPRYLVIGTGKKITLECSQTMGHDKMYWYQQDPGMELHLIHYSYGVNSTEKGDLSSESTVSRIRTEHFPLTLESARPSHTSQYLCASRIGASNSPLHFGNGTRLTVT.

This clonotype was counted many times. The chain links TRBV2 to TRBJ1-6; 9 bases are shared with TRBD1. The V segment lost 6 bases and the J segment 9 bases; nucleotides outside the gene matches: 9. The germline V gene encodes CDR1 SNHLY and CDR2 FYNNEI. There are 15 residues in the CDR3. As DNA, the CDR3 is TGTGCCAGCAGGGGAGCACAGGGGGCAGGTTCACCCCTCCACTTT. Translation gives CASRGAQGAGSPLHF. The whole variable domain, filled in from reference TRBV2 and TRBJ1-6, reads EPEVTQTPSHQVTQMGQEVILRCVPISNHLYFYWYRQILGQKVEFLVSFYNNEISEKSEIFDDQFSVERPDGSNFTLKIRSTKLEDSAMYFCASRGAQGAGSPLHFGNGTRLTVT.

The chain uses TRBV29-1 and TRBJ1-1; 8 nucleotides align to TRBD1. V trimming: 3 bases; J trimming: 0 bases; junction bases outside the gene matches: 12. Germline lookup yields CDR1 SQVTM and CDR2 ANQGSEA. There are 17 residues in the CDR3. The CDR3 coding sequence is TGCAGCGTTGAGGAGGTAGGGACAGGAGCATTGAACACTGAAGCTTTCTTT. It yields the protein CSVEEVGTGALNTEAFF.

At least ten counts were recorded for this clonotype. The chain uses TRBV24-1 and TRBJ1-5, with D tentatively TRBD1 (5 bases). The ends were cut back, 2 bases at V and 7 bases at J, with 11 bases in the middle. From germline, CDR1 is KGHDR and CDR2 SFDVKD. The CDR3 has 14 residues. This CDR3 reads CATSDSRRDQPQHF. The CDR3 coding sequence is TGTGCCACCAGTGATTCCCGCAGGGACCAGCCCCAGCATTTT.

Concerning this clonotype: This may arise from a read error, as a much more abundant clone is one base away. Here the CDR3 DNA reads TGTGCCTGCAGCCAAGACAGTTATCAGCCCCAGCATTTT. This sequence encodes CACSQDSYQPQHF. The chain uses TRBV5-4 and TRBJ1-5; tentatively, D is TRBD1 (5 bases). The CDR3 totals 13 residues. Germline V gene lookup returns CDR1 SGHNT and CDR2 YYREEE (reference sequence).

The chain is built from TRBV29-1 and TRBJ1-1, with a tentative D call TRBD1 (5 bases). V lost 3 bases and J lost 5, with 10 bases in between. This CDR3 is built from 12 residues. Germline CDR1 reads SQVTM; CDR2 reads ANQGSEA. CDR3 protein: CSVDRAGTEAFF. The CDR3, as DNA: TGCAGCGTTGACAGGGCGGGGACTGAAGCTTTCTTT.

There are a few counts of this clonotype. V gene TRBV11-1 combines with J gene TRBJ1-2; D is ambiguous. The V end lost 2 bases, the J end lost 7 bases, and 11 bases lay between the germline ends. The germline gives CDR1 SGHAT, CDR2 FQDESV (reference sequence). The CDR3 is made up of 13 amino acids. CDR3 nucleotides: TGTGCCAGCAGCTTACGGACGGATAGTGGCTACACCTTC. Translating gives CASSLRTDSGYTF.

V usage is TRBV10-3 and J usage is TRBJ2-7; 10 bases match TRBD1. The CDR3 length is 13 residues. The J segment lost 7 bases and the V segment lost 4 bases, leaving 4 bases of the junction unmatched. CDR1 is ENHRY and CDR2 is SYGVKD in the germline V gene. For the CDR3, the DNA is TGTGCCATCAGTGGGACAGGGGGGGATGAGCAGTACTTC. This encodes CAISGTGGDEQYF.

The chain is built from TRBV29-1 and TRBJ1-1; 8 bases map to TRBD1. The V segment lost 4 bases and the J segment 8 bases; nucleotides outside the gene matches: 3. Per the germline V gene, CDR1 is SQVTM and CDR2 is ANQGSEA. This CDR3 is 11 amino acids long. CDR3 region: CSVVRDREAFF. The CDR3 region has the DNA TGCAGCGTTGTCCGGGACAGGGAAGCTTTCTTT.

CDR3 protein: CASSLLGGLQPQHF. DNA for the CDR3: TGTGCCAGCAGTTTATTGGGGGGGCTTCAGCCCCAGCATTTT. The chain couples TRBV6-1 to TRBJ1-5; a possible D gene is TRBD1 (6 bases). The CDR3 contains 14 residues. Germline V lookup: CDR1 MNHNS, CDR2 SASEGT. The ends were cut back, 5 bases at V and 6 bases at J, with 14 bases in the middle.

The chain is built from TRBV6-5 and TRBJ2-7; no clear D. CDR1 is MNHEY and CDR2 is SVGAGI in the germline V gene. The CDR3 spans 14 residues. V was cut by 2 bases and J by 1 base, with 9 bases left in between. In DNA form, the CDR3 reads TGTGCCAGCAGTTACACCGCGTCTTCCTACGAGCAGTACTTC. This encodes CASSYTASSYEQYF.

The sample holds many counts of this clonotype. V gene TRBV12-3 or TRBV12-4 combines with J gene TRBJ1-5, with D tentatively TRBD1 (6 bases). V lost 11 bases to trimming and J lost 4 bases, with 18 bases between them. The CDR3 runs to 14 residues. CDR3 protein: CAGNRGGPNQPQHF. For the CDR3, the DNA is TGTGCCGGAAACCGTGGGGGGCCAAATCAGCCCCAGCATTTT.

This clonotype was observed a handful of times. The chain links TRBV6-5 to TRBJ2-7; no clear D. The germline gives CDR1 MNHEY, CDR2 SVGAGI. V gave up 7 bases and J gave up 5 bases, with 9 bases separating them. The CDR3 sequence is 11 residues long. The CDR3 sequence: CASNKGNEQYF. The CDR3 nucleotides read TGTGCCAGCAACAAGGGTAACGAGCAGTACTTC.

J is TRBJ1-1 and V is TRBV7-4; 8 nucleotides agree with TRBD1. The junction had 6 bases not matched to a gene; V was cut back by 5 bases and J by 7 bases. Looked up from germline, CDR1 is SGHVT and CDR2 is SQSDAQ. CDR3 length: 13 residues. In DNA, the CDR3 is TGTGCCAGCAGCCGAGCACAGGGGGGTGAAGCTTTCTTT. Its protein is CASSRAQGGEAFF.

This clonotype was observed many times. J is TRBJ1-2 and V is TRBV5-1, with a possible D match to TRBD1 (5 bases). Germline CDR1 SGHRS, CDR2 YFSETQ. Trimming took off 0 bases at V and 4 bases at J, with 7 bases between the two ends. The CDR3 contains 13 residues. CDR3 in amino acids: CASSLAQGYGYTF. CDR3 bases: TGCGCCAGCAGCTTGGCCCAGGGCTATGGCTACACCTTC.

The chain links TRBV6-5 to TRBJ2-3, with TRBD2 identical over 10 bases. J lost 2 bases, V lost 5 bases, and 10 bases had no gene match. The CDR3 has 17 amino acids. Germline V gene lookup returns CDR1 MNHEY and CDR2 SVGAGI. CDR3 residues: CASSTQIGLADTDTQYF. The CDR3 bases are TGTGCCAGCAGTACCCAAATAGGACTAGCGGACACAGATACGCAGTATTTT.

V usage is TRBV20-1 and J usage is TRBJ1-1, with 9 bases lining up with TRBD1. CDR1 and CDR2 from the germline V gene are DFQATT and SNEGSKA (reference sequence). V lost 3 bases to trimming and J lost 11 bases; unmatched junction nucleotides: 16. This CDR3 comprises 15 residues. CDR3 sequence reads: CSARGTGQGYLAAFF. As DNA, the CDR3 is TGCAGTGCTAGGGGTACGGGACAGGGCTACCTTGCCGCTTTCTTT.